One and the same sample provided the 3 T cell receptor beta chains below, sequenced in a study of Ad26.COV2.S vaccination and SARS-CoV-2 variants. The method was immunoSEQ multiplex PCR; TCRdb's version includes in-frame clones alone and lacks a portion of them. Among some 400,000 clones, approximately 89% were seen once, and the ten largest hold 1.5% to 2%. Specified treatment: 15 to 20 received Ad26.COV2.S at low or high dose, single or two shots; roughly five received placebo; per-sample allocation not given. Collection of the samples took place on day 63 after the first injection of vaccine or placebo. This sample comprised peripheral blood, obtained in a trial of Ad26.COV2.S vaccine versus placebo. The receptors derive from a person aged 18-60 years who received the Ad26.COV2.S COVID-19 vaccine or a placebo.

This chain links TRBV7-9 with TRBJ1-1; possible D gene TRBD1, 5 bases. The CDR3 is 15 amino acids. Looked up from germline, CDR1 is SEHNR and CDR2 is FQNEAQ (reference sequence). Trimming stripped 2 bases from V and 2 bases from J, with 12 bases between. CDR3 in amino acids: CASSLSGQSNTEAFF. The CDR3 DNA is TGTGCCAGCAGCTTATCGGGGCAGAGTAACACTGAAGCTTTCTTT.

This clone occurred once. This chain joins TRBV24-1 and TRBJ2-1; TRBD1 or TRBD2 may be the D gene (5 bases each). In germline, CDR1 is KGHDR, CDR2 SFDVKD. The length of the CDR3 is 15 residues. V lost 3 bases, J lost 2 bases, and 10 bases lay in between. CDR3 protein: CATSDRGPTYNEQFF. The CDR3 DNA sequence: TGTGCCACCAGTGATAGGGGACCTACCTACAATGAGCAGTTCTTC.

The V gene is TRBV13, the J gene TRBJ1-2, with D perhaps TRBD1 (5 bases). The CDR3 totals 12 residues. V was trimmed by 6 bases and J by 4 bases, leaving 9 bases between them. The germline CDR1 and CDR2 sequences are PRHDT and FYEKMQ (reference sequence). CDR3 sequence (DNA): TGTGCCAGCAGTATAGGGGTCTATGGCTACACCTTC. Translated: CASSIGVYGYTF.